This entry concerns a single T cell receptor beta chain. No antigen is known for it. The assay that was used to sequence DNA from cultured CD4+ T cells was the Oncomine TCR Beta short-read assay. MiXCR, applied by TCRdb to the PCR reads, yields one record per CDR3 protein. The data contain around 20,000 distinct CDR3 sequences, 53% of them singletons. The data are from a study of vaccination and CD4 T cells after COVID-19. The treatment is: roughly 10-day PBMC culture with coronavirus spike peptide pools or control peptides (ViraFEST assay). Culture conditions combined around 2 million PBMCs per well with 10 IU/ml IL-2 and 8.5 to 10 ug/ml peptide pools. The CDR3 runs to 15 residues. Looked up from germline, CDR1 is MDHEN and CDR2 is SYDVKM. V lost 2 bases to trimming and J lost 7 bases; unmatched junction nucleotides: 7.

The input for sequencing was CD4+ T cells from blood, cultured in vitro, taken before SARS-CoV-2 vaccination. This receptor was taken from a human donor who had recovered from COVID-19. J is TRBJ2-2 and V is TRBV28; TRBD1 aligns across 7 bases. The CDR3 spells CASSLTGERSGELFF. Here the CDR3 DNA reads TGTGCCAGCAGTTTAACAGGGGAGAGAAGCGGGGAGCTGTTTTTT.